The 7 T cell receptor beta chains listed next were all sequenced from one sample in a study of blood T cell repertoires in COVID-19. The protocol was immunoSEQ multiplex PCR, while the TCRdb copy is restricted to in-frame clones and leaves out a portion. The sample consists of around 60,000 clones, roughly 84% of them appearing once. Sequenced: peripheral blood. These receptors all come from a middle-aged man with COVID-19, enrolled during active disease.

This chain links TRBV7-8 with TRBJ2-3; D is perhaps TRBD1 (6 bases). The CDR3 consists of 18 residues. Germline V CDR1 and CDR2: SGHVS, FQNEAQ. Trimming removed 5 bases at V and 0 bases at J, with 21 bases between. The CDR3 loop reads CASSPTFGTPSSTDTQYF. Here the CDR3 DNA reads TGTGCCAGCAGCCCCACTTTTGGGACACCTTCTAGCACAGATACGCAGTATTTT.

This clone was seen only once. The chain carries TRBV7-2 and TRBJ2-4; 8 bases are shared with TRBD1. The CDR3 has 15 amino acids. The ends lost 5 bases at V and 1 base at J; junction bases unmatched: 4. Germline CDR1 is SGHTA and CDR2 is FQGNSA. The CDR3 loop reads CASSPRTGAKNIQYF. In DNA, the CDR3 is TGTGCCAGCAGCCCACGGACAGGGGCCAAAAACATTCAGTACTTC.

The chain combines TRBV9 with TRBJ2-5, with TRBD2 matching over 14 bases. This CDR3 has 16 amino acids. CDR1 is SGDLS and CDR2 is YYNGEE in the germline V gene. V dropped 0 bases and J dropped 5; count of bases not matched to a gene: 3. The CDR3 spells CASSVVGLAGDETQYF. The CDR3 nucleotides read TGTGCCAGCAGCGTAGTGGGACTAGCGGGAGACGAGACCCAGTACTTC.

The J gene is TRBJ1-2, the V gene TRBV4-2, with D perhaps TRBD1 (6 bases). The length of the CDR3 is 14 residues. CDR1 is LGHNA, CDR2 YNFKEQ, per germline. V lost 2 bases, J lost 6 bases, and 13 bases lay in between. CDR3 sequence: CASSQRDKSHGYTF. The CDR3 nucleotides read TGTGCCAGCAGCCAACGGGACAAATCACATGGCTACACCTTC.

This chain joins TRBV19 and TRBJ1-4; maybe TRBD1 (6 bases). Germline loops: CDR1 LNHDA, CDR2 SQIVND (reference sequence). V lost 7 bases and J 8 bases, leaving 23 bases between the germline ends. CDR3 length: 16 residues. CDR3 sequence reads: CASTERGGATGEKLFF. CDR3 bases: TGTGCCAGTACCGAGCGCGGGGGCGCAACGGGGGAAAAACTGTTTTTT.

CDR3 residues: CSASNPGTGWGAFF. The CDR3 DNA reads TGCAGTGCTAGTAACCCCGGGACAGGGTGGGGAGCTTTCTTT. The chain uses TRBV20-1 and TRBJ1-1, with 9 bases that match TRBD1. The CDR3 has 14 amino acids. Germline CDR1 is DFQATT and CDR2 is SNEGSKA (reference sequence). The trim removed 3 bases at V and 10 bases at J, leaving 12 bases unmatched.

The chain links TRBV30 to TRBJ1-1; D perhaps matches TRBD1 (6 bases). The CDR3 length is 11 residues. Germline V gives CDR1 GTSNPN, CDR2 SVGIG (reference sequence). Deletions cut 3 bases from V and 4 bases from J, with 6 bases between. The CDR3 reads CAWRGATEAFF. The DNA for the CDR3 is TGTGCCTGGAGGGGGGCCACTGAAGCTTTCTTT. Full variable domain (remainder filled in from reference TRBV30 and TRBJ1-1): SQTIHQWPATLVQPVGSPLSLECTVEGTSNPNLYWYRQAAGRGLQLLFYSVGIGQISSEVPQNLSASRPQDRQFILSSKKLLLSDSGFYLCAWRGATEAFFGQGTRLTVV.